This T cell receptor (beta chain) originates from a study of cytomegalovirus exposure and HLA in healthy donors. Study in general: From 170 million or so T cells, an earlier analysis saw approximately 120 million unique TCR beta sequences. Study observations and caveats: Roughly even sequencing depth across donors was the assumption behind the presence/absence analyses. Reports state that TCR beta sequences accurately predicted most subjects' HLA-A and HLA-B alleles.

As concerns this clone: Its antigen is still unknown.

Primers included in the PCR were 60 Vbeta and 13 Jbeta primers. The assay was immunoSEQ multiplex PCR, and TCRdb's table has in-frame clones only and misses some. The sample shows under 45,000 clones, approximately 80% of them seen only once. CDR3 size: 15 residues. Germline-derived CDR1 and CDR2 are SGHDT and YYEEEE. The clonotype comes from a young man in good health and CMV-seronegative. This sequence joins TRBV5-6 and TRBJ2-5; TRBD1 matches 7 bases. The DNA end is more similar to TRBJ2-7, so the J call may be wrong. Material: PBMCs. The CDR3 DNA is TGTGCCAGCAGCTCCACGACAGGGAGAAACTACGAGCAGTACTTC. Protein: CASSSTTGRNYEQYF.